This TCR beta chain was captured in a study of blood T cells in healthy people across ages. Study findings and constraints: Roughly linear age-related decline in beta diversity appeared, significant by age about 40. Long-lived donors carried more naive CD4+ cells and greater diversity than aged donors.

This clonotype was detected a few times. As yet, its antigen is unknown. CDR3 length: 17 residues. The germline CDR1 and CDR2 sequences are WSHSY and SAAADI. Unmatched junction bases numbered 9, after V lost 2 bases and J lost 4 bases. Next came a second PCR, run for about 6 to 12 cycles, which used a sample-barcoded 5' primer along with a J-beta primer mix. From the 5' RACE reads, TCRdb called clonotypes with MiXCR, one entry per CDR3 protein. The sample lists about 730,000 distinct CDR3 sequences, roughly 45% occurring once. The V and J genes are TRBV10-2 and TRBJ1-5; 9 positions agree with TRBD1. The receptor was isolated from a woman in her fifties or sixties in good health. The sequenced sample consisted of blood. The CDR3 reads CASSEGPDRGGNQPQHF. Here the CDR3 DNA reads TGCGCCAGCAGTGAGGGCCCTGACAGGGGGGGAAATCAGCCCCAGCATTTT.